A single TCR beta chain is shown here with its context. Its specific antigen is unknown. Base qualities are not recorded, but no much larger clone differs from it by a single base. The immunoSEQ assay amplified TCRB CDR3 regions from roughly 2 micrograms of genomic DNA, or from all available DNA when less than that amount was available. Multiplex PCR used 60 forward primers for TCR V beta segments and 13 reverse primers for J beta segments. Synthetic control templates were spiked into each sample at limiting dilution to estimate reads per starting template. Sequencing produced 87 bp reads on the Illumina HiSeq System. For the original study's pipeline: To remove PCR and sequencing errors, closely related sequences were merged with a nearest neighbor algorithm. TCR overlap was measured as the percentage of unique tumor TCR beta sequences also present in the same patient's peripheral blood. What TCRdb holds here is the immuneACCESS table cut down to in-frame rearrangements. Part of the clones is not present; checked against another copy, under half of the missing clones reflect an unresolved V gene, and the others are unexplained. V, J and clone size are taken as reported in that table, and D and trimming were inferred from the DNA itself. The sample table records around 89,000 clones; about nine tenths of these occur just once. Approximately 14% of the sample goes to the ten largest clones.

The sample comes from a study of glioma-infiltrating T cells after dendritic cell vaccination (dated by TCRdb to 2016 to 2018). The study in broad terms: The cohort included some 15 glioblastoma patients drawn from Phase I and II dendritic cell vaccination trials, of whom 9 were newly diagnosed and 6 had recurrent disease. Between 2003 and 2012, patients were given autologous tumor lysate-pulsed dendritic cell vaccination. Survival after dendritic cell vaccination was correlated with TCR sequencing metrics such as TIL content and the overlap between tumor and blood repertoires. Deep sequencing of TCR beta CDR3 regions was used to quantify tumor-infiltrating lymphocyte content and compare tumor and blood repertoires in dendritic cell-vaccinated glioblastoma patients. Each patient got three intradermal injections of the dendritic cell vaccine, spaced at biweekly intervals, in the arm below the axilla. To make the vaccine, monocyte-derived dendritic cells were cultured for 6 to 7 days with IL-4 and GM-CSF and then pulsed overnight with autologous tumor lysate. The paper's findings and limits, for the study overall: The cohort was small and heterogeneous, and full blood and tumor sets were available for few patients, with initial-recurrent tumor pairs available for even fewer patients. The three-group TCR overlap response model was described as speculative and requiring prospective validation. Longer time to progression and overall survival after dendritic cell vaccination were predicted by higher estimated pretreatment TIL content. TCR clonality showed no direct relationship with survival, which suggests that a diverse polyclonal response may be important.

To be selected, patients needed enough residual fresh-frozen tumor tissue and more than two years of available survival data. An isocitrate dehydrogenase mutation was not carried by any of the glioblastoma patients, although molecular status was otherwise variable. PBMC were collected before vaccination, two weeks after the third vaccination, and at tumor progression if tumor progression occurred. The Qiagen DNeasy Blood extraction Kit was used to extract genomic DNA. The source material was blood, sampled before dendritic cell vaccination. The source is a human donor with glioblastoma.

At the DNA level, the sequence is TGCGCCAGCAGCTTGGGCCGTACAGGGGGCACTAACACCGGGGAGCTGTTTTTT. It codes for CASSLGRTGGTNTGELFF. The chain uses TRBV5-1 and TRBJ2-2; 9 of the junction bases match TRBD1. The germline V gene specifies SGHRS as CDR1 and YFSETQ as CDR2. The CDR3 spans 18 residues, from the cysteine through the phenylalanine. The sequence is cut down to CDR3 DNA, 54 bases in frame from base 1. Germline trimming amounts to 0 bases on V and 2 bases on J, with 8 as the count of junction bases outside the gene matches.